This TCR beta chain was sequenced in a study of cytomegalovirus exposure and HLA in healthy donors. Amplification used 60 Vbeta primers and 13 Jbeta primers. Measured with immunoSEQ multiplex PCR; TCRdb has only the in-frame clones, and not every one. The sample has some 150,000 clones, and its top ten clones hold about 2.3%. Deletions cut 2 bases from V and 3 bases from J, with 8 bases between. This CDR3 region has 13 residues. Germline V gene lookup returns CDR1 SGHRS and CDR2 YFSETQ. Material: PBMCs. The chain carries TRBV5-1 and TRBJ1-1, with D possibly TRBD1 on 5 matching bases. The source is a woman younger than 35 in good health and CMV-seronegative. CDR3 in amino acids: CASSFDRYTEAFF. CDR3 nucleotides: TGCGCCAGCAGCTTCGACAGATACACTGAAGCTTTCTTT.